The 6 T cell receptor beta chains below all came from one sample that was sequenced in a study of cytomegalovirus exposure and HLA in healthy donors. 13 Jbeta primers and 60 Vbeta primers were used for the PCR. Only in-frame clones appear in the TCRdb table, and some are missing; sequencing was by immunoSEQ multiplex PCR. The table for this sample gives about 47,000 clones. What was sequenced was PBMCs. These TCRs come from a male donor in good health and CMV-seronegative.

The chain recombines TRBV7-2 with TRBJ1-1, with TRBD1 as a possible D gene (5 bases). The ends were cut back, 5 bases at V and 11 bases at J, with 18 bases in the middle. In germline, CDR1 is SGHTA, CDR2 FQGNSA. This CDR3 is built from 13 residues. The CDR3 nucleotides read TGTGCCAGCAGCCCCGGGCGGGGGTTGGAGGCTTTCTTT. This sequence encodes CASSPGRGLEAFF. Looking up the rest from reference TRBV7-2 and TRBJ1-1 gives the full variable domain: GAGVSQSPSNKVTEKGKDVELRCDPISGHTALYWYRQSLGQGLEFLIYFQGNSAPDKSGLPSDRFSAERTGGSVSTLTIQRTQQEDSAVYLCASSPGRGLEAFFGQGTRLTVV.

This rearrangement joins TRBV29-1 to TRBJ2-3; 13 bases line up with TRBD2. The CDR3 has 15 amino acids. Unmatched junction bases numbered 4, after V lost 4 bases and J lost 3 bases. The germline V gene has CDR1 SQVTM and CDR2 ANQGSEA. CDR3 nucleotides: TGCAGCGTTGGGGGACTAGCGGGGATTACAGATACGCAGTATTTT. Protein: CSVGGLAGITDTQYF.

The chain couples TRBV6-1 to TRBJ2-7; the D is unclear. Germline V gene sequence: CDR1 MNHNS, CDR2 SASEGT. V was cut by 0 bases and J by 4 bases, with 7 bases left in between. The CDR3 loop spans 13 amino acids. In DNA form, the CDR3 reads TGTGCCAGCAGTGAAGCCCCTTATTACGAGCAGTACTTC. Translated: CASSEAPYYEQYF.

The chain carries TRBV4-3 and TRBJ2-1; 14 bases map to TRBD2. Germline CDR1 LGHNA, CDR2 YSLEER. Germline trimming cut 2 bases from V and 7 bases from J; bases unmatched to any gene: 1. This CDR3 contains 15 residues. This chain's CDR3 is CASSQRTSGGNEQFF. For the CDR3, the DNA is TGCGCCAGCAGCCAACGGACTAGCGGGGGGAATGAGCAGTTCTTC.

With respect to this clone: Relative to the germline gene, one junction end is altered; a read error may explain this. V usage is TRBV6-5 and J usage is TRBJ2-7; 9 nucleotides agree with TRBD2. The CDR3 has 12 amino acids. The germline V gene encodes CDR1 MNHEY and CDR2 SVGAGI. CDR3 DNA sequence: TGTGCCAGCAGTTACTCTGCGGGGGGGCTTTATTTC. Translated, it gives CASSYSAGGLYF.

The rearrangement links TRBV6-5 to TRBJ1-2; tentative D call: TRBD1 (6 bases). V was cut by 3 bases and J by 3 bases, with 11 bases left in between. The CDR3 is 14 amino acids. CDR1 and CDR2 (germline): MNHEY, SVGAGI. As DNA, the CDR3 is TGTGCCAGCAGTTATTCGGACAGCTACTATGGCTACACCTTC. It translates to CASSYSDSYYGYTF.